The rows below give T cell receptor beta chains drawn from one sample of a study of T cells in Graves' hyperthyroidism and ophthalmopathy. TCRdb called the multiplex PCR reads again in MiXCR, with one record for every CDR3 protein. The repertoire holds about 640,000 distinct CDR3 sequences, with about 45% as singletons. Sequenced material: peripheral blood or thyroid tissue (not recorded which). Source of these receptors: an adult man with Graves' disease, either hyperthyroidism or ophthalmopathy (not recorded which). The CDR3 runs from the conserved cysteine through the conserved F or W. A D gene is named only where the DNA matches it firmly. Only part of the rows carry a size: once, few, many, or a class if the clone is expanded.

cdr3_length	d_call	j_call	v_call	clone_size	cdr3_nt	cdr3_aa
15	NA	TRBJ1-5	TRBV9	NA	TGTGCCAGCAGCGTAATGGGGACAACCAATCAGCCCCAGCATTTT	CASSVMGTTNQPQHF
14	NA	TRBJ1-5	TRBV20-1	NA	TGCAGTGCTACCCACGAGGGCGGACGGCCGCCCCAGCATTTT	CSATHEGGRPPQHF
12	NA	TRBJ1-6	TRBV7-2	NA	TGTGTCAGCAGTTTAGCGTTCATCCCCCTCCACTTT	CVSSLAFIPLHF
17	NA	TRBJ1-2	TRBV7-9	NA	TGTGCCAGCAGCCTAGCCCCCACTCCGGGGGAGGGCTATGGCTACACCTTC	CASSLAPTPGEGYGYTF
14	NA	TRBJ1-2	TRBV7-9	NA	TGTGCCAGCAGCTCGGGAAATCGCCAATATGGCTACACCTTC	CASSSGNRQYGYTF
18	TRBD2	TRBJ2-3	TRBV29-1	NA	TGCAGCGTGGGCGCCAGAAAGACTAGCGGGAGGGCCCCAGATACGCAGTATTTT	CSVGARKTSGRAPDTQYF
16	NA	TRBJ2-6	TRBV7-9	many	TGTGCCAGCAGCTCCTCGAGGCGCTCTGGGGCCAACGTCCTGACTTTC	CASSSSRRSGANVLTF
14	TRBD1	TRBJ1-2	TRBV7-2	NA	TGTGCCAGCAGCCCCCCAGGGGGATGGTATGGCTACACCTTC	CASSPPGGWYGYTF
15	TRBD2	TRBJ2-2	TRBV7-2	few	TGTGCCAGCGGGGGACTAGCGGGGGTCGGCGGGGAGCTGTTTTTT	CASGGLAGVGGELFF
15	TRBD1	TRBJ1-3	TRBV19	NA	TGTGCCAGTAGTGCCGGGACAGGGGCTGGAAACACCATATATTTT	CASSAGTGAGNTIYF
13	NA	TRBJ2-3	TRBV2	NA	TGTGCCAGCAGTGTCCCACCCACAGATACGCAGTATTTT	CASSVPPTDTQYF
12	NA	TRBJ2-2	TRBV29-1	NA	TGCAGCGGGAGTCGGGACACCGGGGAGCTGTTTTTT	CSGSRDTGELFF
15	TRBD1	TRBJ1-2	TRBV15	once	TGTGCCACCAGCAGAGGAGGGGGCGCAGACTATGGCTACACCTTC	CATSRGGGADYGYTF
14	TRBD1	TRBJ2-5	TRBV7-8	NA	TGTGCCAGCAGTGGCAGGGGGCTGGTGGAGACCCAGTACTTC	CASSGRGLVETQYF
13	NA	TRBJ1-1	TRBV7-9	many	TGTGCCAGCAGCGGGTACCCGAACACTGAAGCTTTCTTT	CASSGYPNTEAFF
16	NA	TRBJ2-5	TRBV7-9	NA	TGTGCCAGCAGCAGCACGACAGGGAGGTGGGGAGAGACCCAGTACTTC	CASSSTTGRWGETQYF
15	NA	TRBJ1-1	TRBV11-3	NA	TGTGCCAGCAGCCAATGGCGGGGGGGAGGCACTGAAGCTTTCTTT	CASSQWRGGGTEAFF
15	TRBD1	TRBJ1-4	TRBV20-1	NA	TGCAGTGCTAGAGATCTTCAAGGGGGCGACGGAAAACTGTTTTTT	CSARDLQGGDGKLFF
15	TRBD1	TRBJ1-4	TRBV7-6	NA	TGTGCCAGCAGCCGGGACAGGGGGCGGGAGGAAAAACTGTTTTTT	CASSRDRGREEKLFF
16	TRBD1	TRBJ2-3	TRBV24-1	NA	TGTGCCACCAGTGATTGGGGGACAGATAGCACAGATACGCAGTATTTT	CATSDWGTDSTDTQYF
13	NA	TRBJ1-1	TRBV29-1	NA	TGCAGCGTTGTCGGAAAAGGGGCGACTGAAGCTTTCTTT	CSVVGKGATEAFF
11	TRBD1	TRBJ1-2	TRBV9	many	TGTGCCAGCGGACAGGGGTATGGCTACACCTTC	CASGQGYGYTF
13	NA	TRBJ2-5	TRBV19	NA	TGTGCCAGTAGTATCTACGTCCAAGAGACCCAGTACTTC	CASSIYVQETQYF
14	NA	TRBJ2-7	TRBV7-9	NA	TGCGCCAGCAGCCAAGTGGGGCGAGGGTACGAGCAGTACTTC	CASSQVGRGYEQYF
14	TRBD1	TRBJ1-6	TRBV9	many	TGTGCCAGCAGTCGACAGGGAGGTAATTCACCCCTCCACTTT	CASSRQGGNSPLHF
15	NA	TRBJ1-5	TRBV6-6	NA	TGTGCCAGCACCGAAGGGAGGGAATCGAATCAGCCCCAGCATTTT	CASTEGRESNQPQHF
9	NA	TRBJ1-6	TRBV20-1	NA	TGCAGTGCTAGACACCCTAAACACTTT	CSARHPKHF
13	NA	TRBJ1-2	TRBV29-1	many	TGCAGCGTACGGACAGACGAAAACTATGGCTACACCTTC	CSVRTDENYGYTF
15	NA	TRBJ1-4	TRBV7-9	NA	TGTGCCAGCAGCTTTGAGGGGCAGATTAATGAAAAACTGTTTTTT	CASSFEGQINEKLFF
15	TRBD2	TRBJ2-7	TRBV19	NA	TGTGCCAGTAGTAAGGCCCTCGGGGGGTTCAACGAGCAGTACTTC	CASSKALGGFNEQYF
14	NA	TRBJ1-2	TRBV24-1	NA	TGTGCCAGCAGCCCTACCCACGTTGGGGACGGCTACACCTTC	CASSPTHVGDGYTF
16	TRBD2	TRBJ2-2	TRBV9	few	TGTGCCAGCAGCGTAGGCCTAGCGGGGGGGTCCGGGGAGCTGTTTTTT	CASSVGLAGGSGELFF
15	NA	TRBJ2-6	TRBV6-6	NA	TGTGCCAGCAGTGAAGGAGTATTGGGGGCCAACGTCCTGACTTTC	CASSEGVLGANVLTF
13	NA	TRBJ2-7	TRBV20-1	NA	TGCAGTGCGAAAAGACGGACCAGCCTCGAGCAGTACTTC	CSAKRRTSLEQYF
15	NA	TRBJ1-2	TRBV2	few	TGTGCCAGCAGTGAATGGGAGGACCTACCGGGTGGCTACACCTTC	CASSEWEDLPGGYTF
14	NA	TRBJ1-2	TRBV7-2	many	TGTGCCAGCAGCTCCGAGCGGGGTAACTATGGCTACACCTTC	CASSSERGNYGYTF
9	NA	TRBJ1-5	TRBV20-1	NA	TGCAGTGGAGGTCTGCCCCAGCATTTT	CSGGLPQHF
14	TRBD1	TRBJ1-5	TRBV9	NA	TGTGCCAGCGGCCGGGACAGTAACAATCAGCCCCAGCATTTT	CASGRDSNNQPQHF
14	NA	TRBJ2-5	TRBV7-9	many	TGTGCCAGCAGCCAGGACGCGTACCAAGAGACCCAGTACTTC	CASSQDAYQETQYF
17	NA	TRBJ2-7	TRBV12-3/TRBV12-4	NA	TGTGCCAGCAGTTACGCGGACGGGATCGGGCTCGGGTACGAGCAGTACTTC	CASSYADGIGLGYEQYF
13	NA	TRBJ1-1	TRBV29-1	NA	TGCAGCGTTCGACAAACAGGGTTCGCTGAAGCTTTCTTT	CSVRQTGFAEAFF
13	NA	TRBJ1-5	TRBV10-3	NA	TGTGCCAGCTGCGACAGAACCAATCAGCCCCAGCATTTT	CASCDRTNQPQHF
18	TRBD2	TRBJ2-7	TRBV2	NA	TGTGCCAGCAGTTACCCGCCAGCGGGGGGCTTCCTAACCTACGAGCAGTACTTC	CASSYPPAGGFLTYEQYF
16	NA	TRBJ1-4	TRBV7-9	many	TGTGCCAGCAGCCAAGCGAACGCGGAAAAAAATGAAAAACTGTTTTTT	CASSQANAEKNEKLFF
17	NA	TRBJ2-7	TRBV20-1	NA	TGCAGTGCTAGAGGAGGTTGGGAGGCCAGCACCTCCTACGAGCAGTACTTC	CSARGGWEASTSYEQYF
15	NA	TRBJ2-7	TRBV7-8	many	TGTGCCAGCAGCCAGTCCGGGACTGCTCCCTACGAGCAGTACTTC	CASSQSGTAPYEQYF
17	NA	TRBJ1-1	TRBV5-4	few	TGTGCCAGCAGCTTGGGCCCCCCCGTTTGGTCGAACACTGAAGCTTTCTTT	CASSLGPPVWSNTEAFF
13	NA	TRBJ2-2	TRBV20-1	NA	TGCAGTGCTAGATTAGACATGTCGGGGGAGCTGTTTTTT	CSARLDMSGELFF
14	NA	TRBJ1-2	TRBV15	NA	TGTGCCACCAGCAGAGATCGGAGCGGCAGGGGATACACCTTC	CATSRDRSGRGYTF
16	TRBD2	TRBJ2-7	TRBV29-1	many	TGCAGCGTTGAAGATCGTCTAGCGGGGGGATGGTACGAGCAGTACTTC	CSVEDRLAGGWYEQYF
12	NA	TRBJ2-3	TRBV29-1	NA	TGCAGCGAGAAACTAGGACAAGATACGCAGTATTTT	CSEKLGQDTQYF
13	TRBD1	TRBJ1-2	TRBV2	NA	TGTGCCAGCAGTTACAGGACAGGGGCTGGCTACACCTTC	CASSYRTGAGYTF
13	NA	TRBJ2-6	TRBV20-1	NA	TGCAGTGCTCGAAAACAGGGGGCCAACGTCCTGACTTTC	CSARKQGANVLTF
15	NA	TRBJ1-6	TRBV12-3/TRBV12-4	NA	TGTGCCAGCAGTTCTGGACTGACTTATAATTCACCCCTCCACTTT	CASSSGLTYNSPLHF
13	TRBD2	TRBJ2-5	TRBV20-1	many	TGCAGTGCGACCGGACTAGAGCAAGAGACCCAGTACTTC	CSATGLEQETQYF
16	TRBD2	TRBJ2-2	TRBV6-6	few	TGTGCCAGCAGTTACCTGGGACTAGCGTGGGTCGGGGAGCTGTTTTTT	CASSYLGLAWVGELFF
15	NA	TRBJ1-1	TRBV7-8	many	TGTGCCAGCAGCTTAGTGGTGAGCATGAACACTGAAGCTTTCTTT	CASSLVVSMNTEAFF
14	NA	TRBJ2-7	TRBV5-1	many	TGCGCCAGCAGCTTGGAAGGCTTGACCTACGAGCAGTACTTC	CASSLEGLTYEQYF